The 15 T cell receptor beta chains below all came from one sample that was sequenced in a study of T cell responses to AZD1222 COVID-19 vaccine. Produced via immunoSEQ multiplex PCR; TCRdb's table is partial and in-frame only. The sample carries under 150,000 clones, approximately 90% recorded once. This specimen was peripheral blood, taken on day 0 of AZD1222 vaccination. These receptors originate from an adult in good health.

The CDR3 coding sequence is TGCGCCAGCAGCCCCGGGTCCACGGGAGAGACCCAGTACTTC. This encodes CASSPGSTGETQYF. The chain carries TRBV5-1 and TRBJ2-5; D unresolved. The germline V gene has CDR1 SGHRS and CDR2 YFSETQ. V shed 4 bases and J shed 4 bases, with 14 bases lying between them. There are 14 residues in the CDR3.

This chain joins TRBV29-1 and TRBJ1-2, with unresolved D. Germline assignment: CDR1 SQVTM and CDR2 ANQGSEA. CDR3 length equals 13 residues. Trimming pared 4 bases from V and 0 bases from J, leaving 9 bases between. This CDR3 reads CSVGAETNYGYTF. CDR3 nucleotides: TGCAGCGTTGGAGCGGAAACTAACTATGGCTACACCTTC.

This chain links TRBV15 with TRBJ1-5; D may be TRBD1 (6 bases). Germline loops: CDR1 LNHNV, CDR2 YYDKDF (reference sequence). CDR3 size: 14 residues. With 2 bases removed from V and 2 bases from J, the gap between germline ends came to 7 bases. DNA for the CDR3: TGTGCCACCAGCAGAAGGACAGGCAATCAGCCCCAGCATTTT. It is translated as CATSRRTGNQPQHF.

The rearrangement links TRBV15 to TRBJ1-2; no firm D call. There are 13 residues in the CDR3. The germline V and J ends were trimmed by 0 bases and 9 bases, with 11 bases remaining between them. Per germline, CDR1 LNHNV and CDR2 YYDKDF (reference sequence). The DNA of the CDR3 is TGTGCCACCAGCAGAGATTATCATGAGAGCTACACCTTC. The encoded protein is CATSRDYHESYTF.

The CDR3 spells CATSGENQPQHF. CDR3 bases: TGTGCCACCAGCGGGGAGAATCAGCCCCAGCATTTT. The J gene is TRBJ1-5, the V gene TRBV15; D not resolved. The V and J ends lost 5 bases and 4 bases respectively, with 6 bases between them. The CDR3 is 12 amino acids. Germline V gene lookup returns CDR1 LNHNV and CDR2 YYDKDF (reference sequence). The whole variable domain, remainder taken from reference TRBV15 and TRBJ1-5, is DAMVIQNPRYQVTQFGKPVTLSCSQTLNHNVMYWYQQKSSQAPKLLFHYYDKDFNNEADTPDNFQSRRPNTSFCFLDIRSPGLGDTAMYLCATSGENQPQHFGDGTRLSIL.

V gene TRBV15 combines with J gene TRBJ1-1, with 10 bases fitting TRBD1. Germline CDR1 LNHNV, CDR2 YYDKDF (reference sequence). CDR3 length: 15 residues. Trimming took 6 bases from V and 10 from J; bases not matched to a gene: 14. The chain's CDR3 is CATRPSLGTGVRAFF. DNA for the CDR3: TGTGCCACCAGACCGTCTCTTGGGACAGGGGTCCGAGCTTTCTTT. Supplemented by reference TRBV15 and TRBJ1-1, the full variable domain reads DAMVIQNPRYQVTQFGKPVTLSCSQTLNHNVMYWYQQKSSQAPKLLFHYYDKDFNNEADTPDNFQSRRPNTSFCFLDIRSPGLGDTAMYLCATRPSLGTGVRAFFGQGTRLTVV.

This clone appeared a single time. This CDR3 is CSVGGGWNQPQHF. In DNA form, the CDR3 reads TGCAGCGTTGGGGGCGGGTGGAATCAGCCCCAGCATTTT. V usage is TRBV29-1 and J usage is TRBJ1-5; TRBD1 is a possible D gene (5 bases). CDR3 length: 13 amino acids. CDR1 SQVTM and CDR2 ANQGSEA come from the germline V gene. Trimming shortened V by 4 bases and J by 4 bases, and 11 bases separated the two germline ends.

This sequence joins TRBV13 and TRBJ1-2; D is undetermined. Germline V gene lookup returns CDR1 PRHDT and CDR2 FYEKMQ (reference sequence). The CDR3 length is 13 residues. V lost 5 bases and J lost 0, with 7 bases in between. DNA of the CDR3: TGTGCCAGCAGCCCACAAGCTAACTATGGCTACACCTTC. This sequence encodes CASSPQANYGYTF.

The gene calls are TRBV7-6 and TRBJ1-6; possible D gene TRBD1, 5 bases. CDR3 length equals 16 residues. Germline V gene lookup returns CDR1 SGHVS and CDR2 FNYEAQ. The germline V and J ends were trimmed by 5 bases and 10 bases, with 21 bases remaining between them. This CDR3 is CASSPRGQGQGSPLHF. The CDR3 DNA is TGTGCCAGCAGCCCGAGGGGCCAGGGCCAAGGATCACCCCTCCACTTT.

CDR3 in DNA: TGTGCCAGCAGCTTAGTTGAGGGGGCCTACGAGCAGTACTTC. Translated: CASSLVEGAYEQYF. The genes are TRBV11-2 and TRBJ2-7, with a tentative D call TRBD1 (6 bases). This CDR3 has 14 residues. Per the germline V gene, CDR1 is SGHAT and CDR2 is FQNNGV. Trimming removed 1 base from V and 2 bases from J, with 9 bases in between.

The chain combines TRBV28 with TRBJ2-1; no definite D call. CDR3 size: 13 residues. The ends were cut back, 7 bases at V and 8 bases at J, with 15 bases in the middle. CDR1 is MDHEN and CDR2 is SYDVKM in the germline V gene. The CDR3 DNA reads as TGTGCCAGCACCCGGAGTTTGTTAGATGAGCAGTTCTTC. This sequence encodes CASTRSLLDEQFF.

This rearrangement joins TRBV5-6 to TRBJ1-4; the match to TRBD1 covers 8 bases. This CDR3 is 15 amino acids long. Germline lookup yields CDR1 SGHDT and CDR2 YYEEEE. With V trimmed by 1 base and J by 8 bases, 7 bases remained unmatched. The CDR3 DNA follows: TGTGCCAGCAGCTTGAGGGGACAGGCGGAAGAAAAACTGTTTTTT. This codes for CASSLRGQAEEKLFF.

The chain is built from TRBV4-1 and TRBJ1-5, with TRBD1 matching 7 bases. This CDR3 is 15 amino acids long. CDR1 is MGHRA and CDR2 is YSYEKL in the germline V gene. Trimming cost V 5 bases and J 3 bases; bases outside gene matches: 7. The CDR3 reads CASSSRDRDNQPQHF. The CDR3 nucleotides are TGCGCCAGCAGCTCCAGAGACAGGGACAATCAGCCCCAGCATTTT.

Only a few counts were recorded for this clone. This chain uses TRBV9 with TRBJ1-1; D is perhaps TRBD1 (5 bases). The germline CDR1 and CDR2 sequences are SGDLS and YYNGEE. V was trimmed by 2 bases and J by 10 bases, leaving 18 bases between them. The CDR3 is 14 amino acids. The CDR3 DNA reads as TGTGCCAGCAGCGTGGGGGAGGGGCAGGGCGTAGCTTTCTTT. Amino acids: CASSVGEGQGVAFF. Based on the CDR3 plus reference TRBV9 and TRBJ1-1, the full variable domain is DSGVTQTPKHLITATGQRVTLRCSPRSGDLSVYWYQQSLDQGLQFLIQYYNGEERAKGNILERFSAQQFPDLHSELNLSSLELGDSALYFCASSVGEGQGVAFFGQGTRLTVV.

The gene calls are TRBV7-3 and TRBJ2-1, with 7 bases aligning to TRBD2. From germline, CDR1 is SGHTA and CDR2 FQGTGA. This CDR3 is built from 17 residues. V lost 3 bases, J lost 0 bases, and 8 bases stayed unmatched. The CDR3 nucleotides read TGTGCCAGCAGCTTTGGCGGGGCTAGCGGCTCCTACAATGAGCAGTTCTTC. It codes for CASSFGGASGSYNEQFF. Variable domain in full (rest from reference TRBV7-3 and TRBJ2-1): GAGVSQTPSNKVTEKGKYVELRCDPISGHTALYWYRQSLGQGPEFLIYFQGTGAADDSGLPNDRFFAVRPEGSVSTLKIQRTERGDSAVYLCASSFGGASGSYNEQFFGPGTRLTVL.